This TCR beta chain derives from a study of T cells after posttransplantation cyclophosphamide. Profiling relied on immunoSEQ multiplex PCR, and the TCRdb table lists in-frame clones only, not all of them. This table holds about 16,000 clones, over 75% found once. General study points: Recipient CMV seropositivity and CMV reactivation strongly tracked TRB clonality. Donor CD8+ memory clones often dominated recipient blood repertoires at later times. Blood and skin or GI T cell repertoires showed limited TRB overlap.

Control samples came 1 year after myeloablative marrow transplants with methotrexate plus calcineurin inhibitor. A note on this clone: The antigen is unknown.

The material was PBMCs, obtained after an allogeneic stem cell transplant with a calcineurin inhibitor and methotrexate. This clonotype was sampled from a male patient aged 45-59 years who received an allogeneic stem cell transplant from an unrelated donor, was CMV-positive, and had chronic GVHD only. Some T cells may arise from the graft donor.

CDR3 bases: TGTGCCAGCAGCTTCAGAGGGGGTGCTGGGGCCAACGTCCTGACTTTC. Translated: CASSFRGGAGANVLTF. This sequence joins TRBV7-2 and TRBJ2-6; D perhaps matches TRBD1 (6 bases). The CDR3 covers 16 residues. V lost 3 bases to trimming and J lost 2 bases, with 11 bases between them. Germline values: CDR1 SGHTA, CDR2 FQGNSA.